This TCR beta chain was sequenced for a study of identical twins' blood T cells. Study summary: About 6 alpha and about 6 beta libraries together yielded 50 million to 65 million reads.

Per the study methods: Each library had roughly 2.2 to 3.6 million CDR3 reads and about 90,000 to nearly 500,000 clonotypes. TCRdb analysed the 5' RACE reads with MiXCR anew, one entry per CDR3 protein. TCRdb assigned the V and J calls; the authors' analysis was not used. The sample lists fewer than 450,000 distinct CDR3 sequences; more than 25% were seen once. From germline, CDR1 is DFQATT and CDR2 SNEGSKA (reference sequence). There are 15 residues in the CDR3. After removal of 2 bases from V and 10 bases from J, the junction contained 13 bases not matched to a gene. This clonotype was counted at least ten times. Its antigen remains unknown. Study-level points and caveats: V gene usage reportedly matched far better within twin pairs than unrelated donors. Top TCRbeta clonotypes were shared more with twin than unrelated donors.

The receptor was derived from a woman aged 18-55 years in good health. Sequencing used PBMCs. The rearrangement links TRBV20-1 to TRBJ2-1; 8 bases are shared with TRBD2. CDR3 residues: CSARTAGVGSGEQFF. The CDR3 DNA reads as TGCAGTGCTAGAACAGCGGGAGTTGGATCTGGCGAGCAGTTCTTC.